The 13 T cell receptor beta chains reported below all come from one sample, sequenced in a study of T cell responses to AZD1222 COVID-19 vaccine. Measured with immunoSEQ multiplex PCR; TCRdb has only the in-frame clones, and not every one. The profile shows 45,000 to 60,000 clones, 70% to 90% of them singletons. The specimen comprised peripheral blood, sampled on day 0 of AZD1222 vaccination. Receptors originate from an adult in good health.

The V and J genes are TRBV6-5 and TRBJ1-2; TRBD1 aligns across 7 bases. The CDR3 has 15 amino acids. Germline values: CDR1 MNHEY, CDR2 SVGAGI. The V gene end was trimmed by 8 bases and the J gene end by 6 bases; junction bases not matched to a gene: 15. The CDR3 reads CASCRGQIDSDGYTF. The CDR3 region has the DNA TGTGCCAGCTGTAGGGGACAGATAGACTCAGATGGCTACACCTTC.

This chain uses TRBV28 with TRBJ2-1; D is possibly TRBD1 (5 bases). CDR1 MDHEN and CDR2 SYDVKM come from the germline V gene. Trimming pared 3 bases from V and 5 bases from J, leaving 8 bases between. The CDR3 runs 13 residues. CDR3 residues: CASSLGRDNEQFF. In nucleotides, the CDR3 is TGTGCCAGCAGTTTGGGCAGGGACAATGAGCAGTTCTTC.

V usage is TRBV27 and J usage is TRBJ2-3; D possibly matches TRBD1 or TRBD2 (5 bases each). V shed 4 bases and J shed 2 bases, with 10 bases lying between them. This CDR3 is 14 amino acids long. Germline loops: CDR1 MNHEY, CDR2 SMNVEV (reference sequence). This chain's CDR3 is CASSSGTLTDTQYF. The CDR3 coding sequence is TGTGCCAGCAGTTCCGGGACCCTCACAGATACGCAGTATTTT.

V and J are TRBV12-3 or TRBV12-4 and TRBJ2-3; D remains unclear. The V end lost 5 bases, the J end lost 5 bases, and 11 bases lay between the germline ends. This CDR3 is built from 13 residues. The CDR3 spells CASSKDRVDTQYF. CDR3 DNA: TGTGCCAGCAGTAAGGACCGTGTAGATACGCAGTATTTT.

CDR3 loop: CASSTGQWRPGEAFF. The DNA of the CDR3 is TGTGCCAGTAGCACGGGACAGTGGAGGCCGGGTGAAGCTTTCTTT. The chain joins TRBV19 to TRBJ1-1, with 7 nucleotides matching TRBD1. With V trimmed by 6 bases and J by 7 bases, 14 bases remained unmatched. CDR1 and CDR2 from the germline V gene are LNHDA and SQIVND (reference sequence). This CDR3 has 15 amino acids.

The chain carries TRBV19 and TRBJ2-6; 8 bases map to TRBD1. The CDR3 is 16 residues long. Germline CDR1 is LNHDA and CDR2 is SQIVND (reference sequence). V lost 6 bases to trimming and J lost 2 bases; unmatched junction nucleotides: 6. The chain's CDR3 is CASRLSTGAGANVLTF. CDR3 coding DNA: TGTGCCAGTAGGCTATCGACAGGGGCTGGGGCCAACGTCCTGACTTTC.

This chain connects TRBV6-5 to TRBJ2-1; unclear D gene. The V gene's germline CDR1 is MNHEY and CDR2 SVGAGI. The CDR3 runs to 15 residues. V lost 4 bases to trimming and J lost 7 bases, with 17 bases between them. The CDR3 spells CASSFSISYENEQFF. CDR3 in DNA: TGTGCCAGCAGTTTTTCCATTTCATACGAAAATGAGCAGTTCTTC.

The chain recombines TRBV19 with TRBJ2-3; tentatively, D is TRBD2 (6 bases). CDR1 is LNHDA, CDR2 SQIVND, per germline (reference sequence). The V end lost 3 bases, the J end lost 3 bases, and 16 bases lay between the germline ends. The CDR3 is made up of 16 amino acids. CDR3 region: CASSILGTQLTDTQYF. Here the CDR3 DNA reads TGTGCCAGTAGTATTCTCGGGACTCAACTTACAGATACGCAGTATTTT.

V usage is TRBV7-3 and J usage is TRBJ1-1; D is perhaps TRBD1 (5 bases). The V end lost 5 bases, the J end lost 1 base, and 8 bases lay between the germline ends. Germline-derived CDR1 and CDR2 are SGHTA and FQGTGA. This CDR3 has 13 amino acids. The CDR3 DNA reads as TGTGCCAGCAGCCCAGGGCCGAACACTGAAGCTTTCTTT. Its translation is CASSPGPNTEAFF.

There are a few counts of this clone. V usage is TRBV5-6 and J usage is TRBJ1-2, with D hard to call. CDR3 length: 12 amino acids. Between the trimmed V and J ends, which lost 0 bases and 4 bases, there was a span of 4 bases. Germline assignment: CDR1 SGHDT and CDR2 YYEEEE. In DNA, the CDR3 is TGTGCCAGCAGCTTGGGGGGCTATGGCTACACCTTC. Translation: CASSLGGYGYTF.

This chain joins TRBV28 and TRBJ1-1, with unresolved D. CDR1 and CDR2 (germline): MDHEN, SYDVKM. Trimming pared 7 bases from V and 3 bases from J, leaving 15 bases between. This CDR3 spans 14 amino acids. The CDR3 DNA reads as TGTGCCAGCACCCCTCCGGATCGCGACACTGAAGCTTTCTTT. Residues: CASTPPDRDTEAFF.

The DNA for the CDR3 is TGTGCCAGCAGCCAAGGGACTAGCGGGTTTTTAAACATTCAGTACTTC. Its translation: CASSQGTSGFLNIQYF. The chain couples TRBV3-1 (or the pseudogene TRBV3-2) to TRBJ2-4, with 11 bases identical to TRBD2. The V and J ends lost 1 base and 6 bases, in that order; junction bases with no gene match: 5. Looked up from germline, CDR1 is LGHDT and CDR2 is YNNKEL (reference sequence). CDR3 length: 16 residues.

This CDR3 is CASSQEVSSINEQFF. DNA of the CDR3: TGTGCCAGCAGCCAAGAAGTAAGTAGCATAAATGAGCAGTTCTTC. This chain uses TRBV4-2 with TRBJ2-1; D remains unclear. V was clipped by 0 bases and J by 7 bases, with 13 bases between them. Germline CDR1 and CDR2: LGHNA and YNFKEQ. This CDR3 region has 15 residues.